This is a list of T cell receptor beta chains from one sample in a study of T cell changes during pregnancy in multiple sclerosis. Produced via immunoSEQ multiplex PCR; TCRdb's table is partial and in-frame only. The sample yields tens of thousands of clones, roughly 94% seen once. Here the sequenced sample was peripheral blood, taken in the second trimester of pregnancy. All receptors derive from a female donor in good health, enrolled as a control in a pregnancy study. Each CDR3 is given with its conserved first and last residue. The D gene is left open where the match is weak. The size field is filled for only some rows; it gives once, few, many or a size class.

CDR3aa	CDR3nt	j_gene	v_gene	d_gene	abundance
CASRYSGAATEAFF	TGTGCCAGCAGATATTCAGGGGCGGCCACTGAAGCTTTCTTT	TRBJ1-1	TRBV7-9	-	-
CASSYSASLATSEQFF	TGTGCCAGCAGTTACTCGGCTAGTTTAGCCACTAGTGAGCAGTTCTTC	TRBJ2-1	TRBV6-5	-	once
CASSLWDYPQPYEQYF	TGTGCCAGCAGCTTATGGGACTACCCTCAACCCTACGAGCAGTACTTC	TRBJ2-7	TRBV11-2	TRBD2	-
CASKRLAGRGGYEQYF	TGTGCCAGCAAGAGGCTAGCGGGAAGAGGAGGGTACGAGCAGTACTTC	TRBJ2-7	TRBV6-6	TRBD2	-
CASSLERGVGEQYF	TGTGCCAGCAGTTTGGAGCGGGGGGTAGGAGAGCAGTACTTC	TRBJ2-7	TRBV27	TRBD2	-
CASSQERQGAGSPLHF	TGTGCCAGCAGCCAAGAACGACAGGGGGCAGGTTCACCCCTCCACTTT	TRBJ1-6	TRBV4-2	TRBD1	few
CASSSLLVGNEQFF	TGTGCCAGCAGCTCGTTACTAGTGGGCAATGAGCAGTTCTTC	TRBJ2-1	TRBV7-9	-	-
CASDIPGGPSYEQYF	TGTGCCAGCGATATCCCGGGAGGCCCATCCTACGAGCAGTACTTC	TRBJ2-7	TRBV9	TRBD2	-
CATSGTSAYNEQFF	TGTGCCACAAGTGGGACTAGCGCCTACAATGAGCAGTTCTTC	TRBJ2-1	TRBV19	TRBD2	-
CASSLIAQGTGANTEAFF	TGTGCCAGCAGCTTAATCGCTCAAGGGACAGGGGCGAACACTGAAGCTTTCTTT	TRBJ1-1	TRBV7-3	TRBD1	-
CASSRGQGDEKLFF	TGTGCCAGCAGCCGGGGACAGGGGGATGAAAAACTGTTTTTT	TRBJ1-4	TRBV7-9	TRBD1	-
CASSQTSSAGLASHEQFF	TGTGCCAGCAGCCAGACCTCCTCCGCGGGACTAGCTTCCCATGAGCAGTTCTTC	TRBJ2-1	TRBV7-9	TRBD2	once
CASSGSEDEQYF	TGTGCCAGCAGCGGCAGTGAGGACGAGCAGTACTTC	TRBJ2-7	TRBV7-9	-	-
CASRDTSGRALGNEQFF	TGTGCCAGCAGGGATACTAGCGGGAGGGCCCTCGGGAATGAGCAGTTCTTC	TRBJ2-1	TRBV28	TRBD2	-
CASSVGLASSYEQYF	TGTGCCAGCAGCGTAGGACTGGCGAGCTCCTACGAGCAGTACTTC	TRBJ2-7	TRBV9	-	-
CAGRRSGAFSSYNEQFF	TGTGCCGGCCGTCGGAGCGGGGCCTTTAGTTCTTACAATGAGCAGTTCTTC	TRBJ2-1	TRBV7-9	TRBD2	-
CASSQGAKTQYF	TGTGCCAGCAGCCAGGGGGCGAAGACCCAGTACTTC	TRBJ2-5	TRBV11-2	TRBD1	-
CASSLYNPPYEQYF	TGTGCCAGCAGCTTATACAACCCTCCCTACGAGCAGTACTTC	TRBJ2-7	TRBV7-2	-	-
CASSQTGWSSYEQYF	TGCGCCAGCAGCCAAACAGGGTGGAGCTCCTACGAGCAGTACTTC	TRBJ2-7	TRBV4-1	-	few
CASSSGGGYGYTF	TGTGCCAGCAGCTCAGGGGGAGGCTATGGCTACACCTTC	TRBJ1-2	TRBV7-2	TRBD1	-
CATASGRGYEQYF	TGTGCCACCGCAAGCGGGAGGGGCTACGAGCAGTACTTC	TRBJ2-7	TRBV7-2	TRBD2	-
CASTAGTGVGYGYTF	TGTGCCAGTACCGCCGGGACAGGGGTCGGCTATGGCTACACCTTC	TRBJ1-2	TRBV19	TRBD1	-
CASSQGTRNTEAFF	TGTGCCAGCAGCCAAGGAACAAGGAACACTGAAGCTTTCTTT	TRBJ1-1	TRBV4-2	-	-
CASSRTETYTEAFF	TGTGCCAGCAGTCGGACAGAGACATACACTGAAGCTTTCTTT	TRBJ1-1	TRBV28	-	-
CASSLGGGRAKNIQYF	TGTGCCAGCAGCTTAGGTGGGGGCCGGGCCAAAAACATTCAGTACTTC	TRBJ2-4	TRBV7-9	-	-
CASSPGTSTYNEQFF	TGTGCCAGCAGCCCCGGGACTTCAACCTACAATGAGCAGTTCTTC	TRBJ2-1	TRBV7-2	-	-
CAWRLSAAYYNSPLHF	TGTGCCTGGAGATTATCGGCGGCCTACTATAATTCACCCCTCCACTTT	TRBJ1-6	TRBV30	-	-
CASSEAPAGTVLTYGYTF	TGTGCCAGCAGTGAAGCGCCGGCAGGAACGGTCCTTACCTATGGCTACACCTTC	TRBJ1-2	TRBV6-1	-	-
CASSLEGATLVDEQFF	TGTGCCAGCAGCTTGGAAGGGGCAACCCTTGTGGATGAGCAGTTCTTC	TRBJ2-1	TRBV5-4	-	-
CASSQMSGGGRGYTF	TGTGCCAGCAGCCAGATGTCAGGGGGCGGCAGGGGCTACACCTTC	TRBJ1-2	TRBV14	TRBD1	-
CASSQTLAEYNEQFF	TGTGCCAGCAGCCAAACACTAGCGGAGTACAATGAGCAGTTCTTC	TRBJ2-1	TRBV4-2	TRBD2	-
CASSSYGQAGNQPQHF	TGTGCCAGCAGCTCCTATGGGCAGGCCGGCAATCAGCCCCAGCATTTT	TRBJ1-5	TRBV7-9	-	-
CASSLDGRAYEQYF	TGTGCCAGCAGCTTAGACGGGAGGGCATACGAGCAGTACTTC	TRBJ2-7	TRBV7-2	TRBD2	-
CASSNRDRGRGAGANVLTF	TGTGCCAGCAGCAACCGGGACAGGGGGCGCGGGGCTGGGGCCAACGTCCTGACTTTC	TRBJ2-6	TRBV7-9	TRBD1	-
CASRDSFNSPLHF	TGTGCCAGCAGGGACAGTTTTAATTCACCCCTCCACTTT	TRBJ1-6	TRBV6-5	-	-
CASSNVRDRLSGELFF	TGTGCCAGTAGTAACGTACGGGACAGACTTTCGGGGGAGCTGTTTTTT	TRBJ2-2	TRBV19	TRBD1	-
CATSRDLGFVGTSLSLGELFF	TGTGCCACCAGCAGAGACCTTGGCTTTGTGGGGACTAGCCTGTCTTTGGGGGAGCTGTTTTTT	TRBJ2-2	TRBV15	TRBD2	-
CASTTVNTGELFF	TGTGCCAGCACTACAGTGAACACCGGGGAGCTGTTTTTT	TRBJ2-2	TRBV27	-	-
CASSSPDTGELFF	TGTGCCAGCAGCTCTCCCGACACCGGGGAGCTGTTTTTT	TRBJ2-2	TRBV7-3	-	-
CASSLGGPRYGYTF	TGTGCCAGCAGCTTGGGAGGGCCTCGCTATGGCTACACCTTC	TRBJ1-2	TRBV13	-	-
CASRSQSRTGSPRYEQYF	TGTGCCAGCCGTTCCCAGAGCCGCACGGGGAGCCCCCGTTACGAGCAGTACTTC	TRBJ2-7	TRBV27	-	-
CASKSLGLGPTDTQYF	TGTGCCAGTAAATCCTTGGGACTAGGGCCCACAGATACGCAGTATTTT	TRBJ2-3	TRBV19	TRBD2	-
CASSPSNPGEKLFF	TGTGCCAGCAGCCCCTCGAATCCAGGGGAAAAACTGTTTTTT	TRBJ1-4	TRBV7-3	-	-
CASSFFVIAGEWYEQYF	TGTGCCAGCAGCTTTTTTGTTATCGCGGGAGAATGGTACGAGCAGTACTTC	TRBJ2-7	TRBV7-8	TRBD2	-
CASSLQEDEQFF	TGTGCCAGTAGTCTCCAGGAGGATGAGCAGTTCTTC	TRBJ2-1	TRBV19	-	-
CASSPSGTGTNTEAFF	TGTGCCAGCTCACCCTCCGGGACAGGGACGAACACTGAAGCTTTCTTT	TRBJ1-1	TRBV18	TRBD1	-